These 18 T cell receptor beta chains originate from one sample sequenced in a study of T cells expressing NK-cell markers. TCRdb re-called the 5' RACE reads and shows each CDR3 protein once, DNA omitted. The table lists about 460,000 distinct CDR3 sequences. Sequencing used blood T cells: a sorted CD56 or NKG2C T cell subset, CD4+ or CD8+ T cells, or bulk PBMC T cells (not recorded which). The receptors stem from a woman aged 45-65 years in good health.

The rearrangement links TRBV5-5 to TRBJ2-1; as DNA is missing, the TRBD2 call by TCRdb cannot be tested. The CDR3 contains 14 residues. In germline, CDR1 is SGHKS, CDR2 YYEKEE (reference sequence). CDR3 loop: CASSRSAGYNEQFF.

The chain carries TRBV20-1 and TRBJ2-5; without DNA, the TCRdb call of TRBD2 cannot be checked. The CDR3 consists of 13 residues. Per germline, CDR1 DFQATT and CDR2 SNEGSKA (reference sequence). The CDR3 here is CSGLSSGVETQYF.

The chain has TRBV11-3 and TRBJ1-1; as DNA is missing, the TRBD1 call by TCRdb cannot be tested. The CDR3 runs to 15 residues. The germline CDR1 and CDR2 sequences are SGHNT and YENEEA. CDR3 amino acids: CASSESQALNTEAFF.

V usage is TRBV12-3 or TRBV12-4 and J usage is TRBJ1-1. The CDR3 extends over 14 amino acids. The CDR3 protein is CASSIQTMNTEAFF.

CDR3 amino acids: CASSEVGRVNSPLHF. The V call is TRBV25-1, the J call TRBJ1-6. The germline gives CDR1 MGHDK, CDR2 SYGVNS. The CDR3 is 15 residues long.

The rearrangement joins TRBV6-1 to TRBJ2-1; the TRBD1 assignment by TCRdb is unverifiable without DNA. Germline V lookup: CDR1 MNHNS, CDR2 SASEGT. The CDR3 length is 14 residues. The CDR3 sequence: CASKLNTGANEQFF.

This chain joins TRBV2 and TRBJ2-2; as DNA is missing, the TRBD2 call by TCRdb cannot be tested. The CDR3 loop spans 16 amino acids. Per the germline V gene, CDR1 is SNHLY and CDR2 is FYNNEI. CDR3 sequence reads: CASKGGLVQGAGELFF.

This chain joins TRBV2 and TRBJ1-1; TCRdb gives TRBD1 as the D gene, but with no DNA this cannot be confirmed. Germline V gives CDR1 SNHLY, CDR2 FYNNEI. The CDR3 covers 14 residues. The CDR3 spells CAPGRGVGGTEAFF. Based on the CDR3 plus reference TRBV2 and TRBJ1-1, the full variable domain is EPEVTQTPSHQVTQMGQEVILRCVPISNHLYFYWYRQILGQKVEFLVSFYNNEISEKSEIFDDQFSVERPDGSNFTLKIRSTKLEDSAMYFCAPGRGVGGTEAFFGQGTRLTVV.

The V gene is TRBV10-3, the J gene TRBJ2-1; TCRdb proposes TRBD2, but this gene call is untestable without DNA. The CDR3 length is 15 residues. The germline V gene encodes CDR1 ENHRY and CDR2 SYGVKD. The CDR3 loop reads CAITSSGGSYNEQFF.

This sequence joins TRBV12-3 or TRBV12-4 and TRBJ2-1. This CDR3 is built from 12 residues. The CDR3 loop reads CASSLARYEQFF.

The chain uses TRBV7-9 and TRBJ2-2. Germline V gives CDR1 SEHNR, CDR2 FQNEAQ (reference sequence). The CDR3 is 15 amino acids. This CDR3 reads CASSSMAGNTGELFF.

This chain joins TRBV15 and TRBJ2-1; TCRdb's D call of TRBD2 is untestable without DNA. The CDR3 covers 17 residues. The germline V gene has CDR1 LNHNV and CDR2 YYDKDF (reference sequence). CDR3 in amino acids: CATSRTGGLAGSREQFF.

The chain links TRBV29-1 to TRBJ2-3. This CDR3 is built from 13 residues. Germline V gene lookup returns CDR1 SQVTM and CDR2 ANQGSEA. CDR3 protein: CSVNPLRTDTQYF.

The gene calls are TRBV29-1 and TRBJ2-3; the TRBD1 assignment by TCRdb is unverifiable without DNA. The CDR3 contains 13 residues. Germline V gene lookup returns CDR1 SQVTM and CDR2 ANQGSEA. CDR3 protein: CSVETGIGDTQYF.

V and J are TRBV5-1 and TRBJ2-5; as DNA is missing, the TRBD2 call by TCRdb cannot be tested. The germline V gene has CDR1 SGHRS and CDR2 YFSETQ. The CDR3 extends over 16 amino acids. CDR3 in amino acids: CATRGPLAGSQETQYF.

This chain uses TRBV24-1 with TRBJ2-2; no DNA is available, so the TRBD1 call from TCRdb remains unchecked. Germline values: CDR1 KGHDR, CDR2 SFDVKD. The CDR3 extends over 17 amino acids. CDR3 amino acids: CATSDFGGTTNTGELFF.

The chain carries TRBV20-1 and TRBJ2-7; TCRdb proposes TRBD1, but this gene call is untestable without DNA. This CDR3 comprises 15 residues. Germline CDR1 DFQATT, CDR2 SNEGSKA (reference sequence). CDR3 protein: CSATFTGSPSYEQYF.

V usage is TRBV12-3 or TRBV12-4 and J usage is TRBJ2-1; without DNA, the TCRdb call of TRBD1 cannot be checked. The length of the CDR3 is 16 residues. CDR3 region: CASSSGAAGHWNEQFF.